This paragraph reports one T cell receptor beta chain. How the authors handled the data: How many nucleated cells were present was estimated from reference gene primer amplification. The assay was immunoSEQ multiplex PCR, and TCRdb's table has in-frame clones only and misses some. Clone size and the V and J calls come from that table; the DNA yielded D and trimming. Of more than 60,000 clones in the sample, around 87% were seen once. The CDR3 runs 14 residues. The V and J ends lost 4 bases and 6 bases respectively, with 13 bases between them. Germline V gene sequence: CDR1 KGHSH, CDR2 LQKENI. This specimen belongs to a study of blood T cell repertoires in COVID-19. In the study overall: COVID-19 samples from acute and convalescent phases originated in the United States, Italy and Spain. PBMCs, B-cell-depleted T cells, or T cells provided the cDNA or gDNA that made up the material.

The chain uses TRBV18 and TRBJ1-5; a possible D gene is TRBD1 (5 bases). The sequencing input was peripheral blood. This TCR derives from a man aged 50-59 years with acute or convalescent COVID-19. Here the CDR3 DNA reads TGTGCCAGCTCACTTTCACAGGTAGCTCAGCCCCAGCATTTT. Amino acid sequence: CASSLSQVAQPQHF.